What follows are 4 T cell receptor beta chains derived from one specimen sequenced in a study of blood T cell repertoires in COVID-19. The protocol was immunoSEQ multiplex PCR, while the TCRdb copy is restricted to in-frame clones and leaves out a portion. The data show a few hundred thousand clones, about four fifths seen once. The specimen sequenced was peripheral blood. Receptors originate from a woman aged 18-29 years with acute or convalescent COVID-19.

This clone was recorded only once. This chain links TRBV6-2 or TRBV6-3 with TRBJ1-4, with D possibly matching TRBD1 (6 bases). The CDR3 has 14 amino acids. The ends were cut back, 4 bases at V and 14 bases at J, with 20 bases in the middle. CDR1 is MNHEY and CDR2 is SVGEGT in the germline V gene. CDR3 sequence: CASSFGTSGGRLFF. The CDR3 nucleotides are TGTGCCAGCAGTTTCGGGACATCTGGAGGAAGGCTGTTTTTT.

This clone was seen only a few times. The rearrangement joins TRBV6-6 to TRBJ2-7; 7 bases are a match to TRBD1. The CDR3 totals 11 residues. Germline lookup yields CDR1 MNHNY and CDR2 SVGAGI (reference sequence). V gave up 8 bases and J gave up 5 bases; unmatched junction bases: 3. The CDR3 DNA follows: TGTGCCAGCGGAGGACAGGACGAGCAGTACTTC. This gives the protein CASGGQDEQYF.

The gene calls are TRBV7-9 and TRBJ2-3; 8 nucleotides match TRBD1. Unmatched junction bases numbered 2, after V lost 0 bases and J lost 6 bases. The CDR3 has 14 residues. CDR1 and CDR2 (germline): SEHNR, FQNEAQ (reference sequence). CDR3 sequence: CASSLAGQADTQYF. In DNA, the CDR3 is TGTGCCAGCAGCTTAGCGGGACAGGCGGATACGCAGTATTTT. The variable domain in full, completed from reference TRBV7-9 and TRBJ2-3, reads DTGVSQNPRHKITKRGQNVTFRCDPISEHNRLYWYRQTLGQGPEFLTYFQNEAQLEKSRLLSDRFSAERPKGSFSTLEIQRTEQGDSAMYLCASSLAGQADTQYFGPGTRLTVL.

Points on this clone: One end of the junction is discordant with germline, which a read error may explain. The chain combines TRBV7-7 with TRBJ2-3, with 7 bases aligning to TRBD1. From germline, CDR1 is SSHAT and CDR2 FNYEAQ (reference sequence). This CDR3 spans 16 amino acids. The chain's CDR3 is CASSLGPGQRTDTQYF. CDR3 nucleotide sequence: TGTGCTAGCAGCTTAGGCCCGGGACAGCGCACAGATACGCAGTATTTT.